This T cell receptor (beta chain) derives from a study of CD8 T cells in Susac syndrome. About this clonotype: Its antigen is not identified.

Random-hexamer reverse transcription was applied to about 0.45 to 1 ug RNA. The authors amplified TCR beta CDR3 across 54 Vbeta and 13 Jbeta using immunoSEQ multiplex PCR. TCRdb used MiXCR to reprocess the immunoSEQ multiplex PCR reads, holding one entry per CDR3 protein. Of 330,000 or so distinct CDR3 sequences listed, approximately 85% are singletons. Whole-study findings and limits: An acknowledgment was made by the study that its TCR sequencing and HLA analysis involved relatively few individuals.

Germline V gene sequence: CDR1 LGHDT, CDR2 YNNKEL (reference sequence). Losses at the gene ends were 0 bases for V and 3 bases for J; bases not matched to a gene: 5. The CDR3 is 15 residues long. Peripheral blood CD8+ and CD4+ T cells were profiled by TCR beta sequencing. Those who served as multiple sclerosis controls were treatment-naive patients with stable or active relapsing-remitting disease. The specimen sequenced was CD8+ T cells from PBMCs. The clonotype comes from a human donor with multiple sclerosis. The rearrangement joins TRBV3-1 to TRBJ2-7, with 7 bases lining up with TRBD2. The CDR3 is CASSQEGGLFYEQYF. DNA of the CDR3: TGTGCCAGCAGCCAAGAGGGGGGACTATTCTACGAGCAGTACTTC.